Below are 4 T cell receptor beta chains sequenced from a single sample in a study of monozygotic twins with inflammatory bowel disease. TCRdb re-called the 5' RACE reads and catalogs CDR3 proteins one per entry, DNA excluded. This table holds some 160,000 distinct CDR3 sequences. Sequencing input: blood. The receptors originated from a human donor with ulcerative colitis or Crohn's disease, or a healthy co-twin of an affected twin (not recorded which).

The CDR3 is CSGLLAAESTDTQYF. J is TRBJ2-3 and V is TRBV20-1; lacking DNA, the TRBD2 call made by TCRdb goes unchecked. Germline V gene data show CDR1 as DFQATT and CDR2 as SNEGSKA (reference sequence). The CDR3 has 15 amino acids.

The chain uses TRBV7-2 and TRBJ2-5. Germline assignment: CDR1 SGHTA and CDR2 FQGNSA. The CDR3 has 14 amino acids. The CDR3: CASSLGLNPETQYF.

V and J are TRBV4-3 and TRBJ1-2. The CDR3 covers 15 residues. Germline lookup yields CDR1 LGHNA and CDR2 YSLEER. The chain's CDR3 is CASSQEVAGGYGYTF.

The V and J genes are TRBV10-3 and TRBJ2-3. The CDR3 has 11 amino acids. Per germline, CDR1 ENHRY and CDR2 SYGVKD. CDR3 sequence: CAISDRDTQYF.